This TCR beta chain was documented in a study of identical twins. There are 16 residues in the CDR3. V lost 5 bases and J lost 4, with 18 bases in between. Healthy Caucasians provided all donations. This clonotype was counted between two and nine times. Each cDNA held unique molecular identifiers, and template switching gave it a universal primer site. One entry per CDR3 protein, called by TCRdb with MiXCR from the 5' RACE reads. Here the sample spans about 520,000 distinct CDR3 sequences, 22% being singletons. These sequences were also reported in another study, on T cells expressing NK-cell markers. That source adds: Out of eight donors sequenced, seven tested HCMV-seropositive and the remaining one seronegative. Where a few donors were concerned, these clonotypes also led the CD3+CD56-NKG2C+ fraction.

Material: CD4+ T cells sorted from blood. The chain employs TRBV12-3 or TRBV12-4 and TRBJ2-1, with TRBD1 as a possible D gene (6 bases). The TCR originated in a woman aged 18-29 years in good health. The CDR3 is CASSPTVQGLYNEQFF. The CDR3 DNA is TGTGCCAGCAGTCCTACTGTACAGGGATTATACAATGAGCAGTTCTTC.